Listed below are T cell receptor beta chains from one sample, sequenced in a study of technical replicates of blood from several donors. Sequencing was performed with immunoSEQ multiplex PCR; in TCRdb, only in-frame clones are kept and a portion is missing. This table holds 91,000 or so clones, about 95% found once. The sequenced material came from T cells isolated from PBMCs. Receptors were obtained from a human donor in good health. Both conserved end residues are part of each CDR3. D genes are given only for firm matches. The size of a clone is reported for some rows only, either as once, few or many, or as a class for expanded clones.

j_gene | d_gene | v_gene | abundance | CDR3nt | CDR3aa
TRBJ2-1 | TRBD1 | TRBV7-2 | - | TGTGCCAGCAGCTTAGCGTACCACAGGGGCAATGAGCAGTTCTTC | CASSLAYHRGNEQFF
TRBJ1-5 | TRBD1 | TRBV7-3 | - | TGTGCCAGCAGCTCTCGGACAGGGAATCAGCCCCAGCATTTT | CASSSRTGNQPQHF
TRBJ2-3 | - | TRBV28 | - | TGTGCCAGCAGTCCAGGGGCCAGAGATGAGGATACGCAGTATTTT | CASSPGARDEDTQYF
TRBJ2-3 | TRBD2 | TRBV7-6 | - | TGTGCCAGCAGCTTTAGCGGGGATAGCACAGATACGCAGTATTTT | CASSFSGDSTDTQYF
TRBJ2-5 | TRBD1 | TRBV11-2 | - | TGTGCCAGCAGCGCCGGGACAGGGGGCGGGCGGGAGACCCAGTACTTC | CASSAGTGGGRETQYF
TRBJ2-7 | TRBD2 | TRBV5-1 | - | TGCGCCAGCAGCTTGGGGTCTAGCGGGATTGATCGCTACGAGCAGTACTTC | CASSLGSSGIDRYEQYF
TRBJ1-2 | - | TRBV6-5 | - | TGTGCCAGCAGTTACCGCGAGGGAATTGGTGGCTACACCTTC | CASSYREGIGGYTF
TRBJ2-1 | - | TRBV14 | - | TGTGCCAGCAGCCAAGATTCGGGGTACTACAATGAGCAGTTCTTC | CASSQDSGYYNEQFF
TRBJ2-1 | TRBD2 | TRBV10-3 | - | TGTGCCATCAGTGAGTCGCGTGGGGGGGACCATGAGCAGTTCTTC | CAISESRGGDHEQFF
TRBJ1-1 | TRBD1 | TRBV28 | - | TGTGCCAGCAGTGACAGGGGGCAGAAAGCTTTCTTT | CASSDRGQKAFF
TRBJ2-4 | TRBD2 | TRBV6-6 | once | TGTGCCAGCAACGTAGCGGGGTTTGAGAACATTCAGTACTTC | CASNVAGFENIQYF
TRBJ2-7 | TRBD2 | TRBV7-2 | - | TGTGCCAGCAGCTCAGTTAGCGGGAGGGCCATAAACGAGCAGTACTTC | CASSSVSGRAINEQYF
TRBJ1-2 | - | TRBV29-1 | - | TGCAGCGTCGTGAATCAGCAGGCTGGTGATGGCTACACCTTC | CSVVNQQAGDGYTF
TRBJ1-2 | TRBD1 | TRBV7-2 | - | TGTGCCAGCAGTTCGGACAGGGGTTTTAACTATGGCTACACCTTC | CASSSDRGFNYGYTF
TRBJ1-1 | - | TRBV5-4 | - | TGTGCCAGCAGCGGACCGGACAGAAGCACTGAAGCTTTCTTT | CASSGPDRSTEAFF
TRBJ1-5 | - | TRBV28 | - | TGTGCCAGCAGTTTAGATGTTGTTCAGTTTAGCAATCAGCCCCAGCATTTT | CASSLDVVQFSNQPQHF
TRBJ1-1 | - | TRBV19 | - | TGTGCCAGTAGGTCAACCCTTTGGGACACGACACTAAATGAAGCTTTCTTT | CASRSTLWDTTLNEAFF
TRBJ2-4 | TRBD2 | TRBV7-3 | - | TGTGCCAGCAGCCCGGGACTAGCGGGGGCCCGGGGGAAAAACATTCAGTACTTC | CASSPGLAGARGKNIQYF
TRBJ2-3 | - | TRBV28 | - | TGTGCCAGCAGTTTACTTGGTCAGGGGTATACAGATACGCAGTATTTT | CASSLLGQGYTDTQYF
TRBJ1-2 | - | TRBV2 | - | TGTGCCAGCAGAGTCCGGGACTATGGCTACACCTTC | CASRVRDYGYTF
TRBJ2-7 | - | TRBV6-1 | - | TGTGCCACCTTCCCAGGGCCAACAACCTACGAGCAGTACTTC | CATFPGPTTYEQYF
TRBJ1-1 | - | TRBV14 | - | TGTGCCAGCAGCCAAGTTCAGGGTTCTAACACTGAAGCTTTCTTT | CASSQVQGSNTEAFF
TRBJ1-1 | TRBD1 | TRBV27 | once | TGTGCCAGCAGCGGACAGGGGAACACTGAAGCTTTCTTT | CASSGQGNTEAFF
TRBJ2-7 | TRBD2 | TRBV28 | - | TGTGCCAGCAGCCTTAGCGGGGGGAGCTCCTACGAGCAGTACTTC | CASSLSGGSSYEQYF
TRBJ2-7 | TRBD2 | TRBV28 | - | TGTGCCAGCAGATTAGCGGGACCCTACGAGCAGTACTTC | CASRLAGPYEQYF
TRBJ2-1 | TRBD2 | TRBV7-9 | - | TGTGCCAGCAGCACTACTAGCGGCATCGGGGGCAATGAGCAGTTCTTC | CASSTTSGIGGNEQFF